The 25 T cell receptor beta chains given below trace back to one sample, sequenced in a study of T cell repertoires in cytomegalovirus infection. TCRdb itself ran the reads through MiXCR, one entry per CDR3 protein. The sample gives roughly 230,000 distinct CDR3 sequences, 10% to 15% of which show up once; 1.5% to 2% is in the top ten. The sample consisted of PBMCs. The receptor source for this set is a human donor in good health (CMV status not recorded). Some clones in this sample may be carry-over from other donors' samples.

The CDR3 here is CATSREISGGSLTGELFF. In DNA form, the CDR3 reads TGTGCCACCAGCAGAGAGATTAGCGGGGGCAGCCTAACCGGGGAGCTGTTTTTT. This chain uses TRBV15 with TRBJ2-2; 9 nucleotides line up with TRBD2. CDR3 size: 18 residues. Trimming took 0 bases from V and 5 from J; bases not matched to a gene: 10. From germline, CDR1 is LNHNV and CDR2 YYDKDF (reference sequence).

The chain recombines TRBV29-1 with TRBJ2-3; TRBD2 matches at 11 bases. The V gene's germline CDR1 is SQVTM and CDR2 ANQGSEA. The trim removed 4 bases at V and 3 bases at J, leaving 18 bases unmatched. The CDR3 consists of 19 residues. The CDR3 nucleotides read TGCAGCGTTGCGAGAAGGGGGCCCGGACTAGCGGGTTTTACAGATACGCAGTATTTT. It encodes CSVARRGPGLAGFTDTQYF.

This clonotype was counted at least ten times. The CDR3 here is CASSPDRAAEAFF. The CDR3 DNA follows: TGTGCCAGTAGTCCAGACAGGGCGGCTGAAGCTTTCTTT. The rearrangement uses TRBV19 and TRBJ1-1; 7 bases match TRBD1. With 5 bases clipped from V and 6 bases from J, the junction kept 6 bases outside the gene matches. This CDR3 is 13 amino acids long. Germline V lookup: CDR1 LNHDA, CDR2 SQIVND (reference sequence).

This clonotype appeared many times. The chain is built from TRBV7-2 and TRBJ2-3; D not resolved. This CDR3 is built from 12 residues. CDR1 is SGHTA and CDR2 is FQGNSA in the germline V gene. Trimming shortened V by 2 bases and J by 2 bases, and 2 bases separated the two germline ends. The CDR3 region is CASSLSTDTQYF. The CDR3 DNA is TGTGCCAGCAGCTTATCCACAGATACGCAGTATTTT. Full variable domain (missing parts from reference TRBV7-2 and TRBJ2-3): GAGVSQSPSNKVTEKGKDVELRCDPISGHTALYWYRQSLGQGLEFLIYFQGNSAPDKSGLPSDRFSAERTGGSVSTLTIQRTQQEDSAVYLCASSLSTDTQYFGPGTRLTVL.

The table lists this clonotype with many counts. V gene TRBV7-2 combines with J gene TRBJ2-7, with 12 positions matching TRBD2. Per germline, CDR1 SGHTA and CDR2 FQGNSA. Trimming cost V 5 bases and J 7 bases; bases outside gene matches: 15. This CDR3 is 17 amino acids long. CDR3 protein: CASSLLSHLAGGREQYF. The CDR3, as DNA: TGTGCCAGCAGCCTTCTGTCGCATCTAGCGGGGGGGCGGGAGCAGTACTTC. The variable domain in full, completed from reference TRBV7-2 and TRBJ2-7, reads GAGVSQSPSNKVTEKGKDVELRCDPISGHTALYWYRQSLGQGLEFLIYFQGNSAPDKSGLPSDRFSAERTGGSVSTLTIQRTQQEDSAVYLCASSLLSHLAGGREQYFGPGTRLTVT.

This clonotype was observed a few times. The V call is TRBV6-2 or TRBV6-3, the J call TRBJ2-1, with no clear D. Trimming stripped 2 bases from V and 7 bases from J, with 18 bases between. The CDR3 runs 16 residues. In germline, CDR1 is MNHEY, CDR2 SVGEGT. The DNA for the CDR3 is TGTGCCAGCAGTTACAGCACCCCGATTATTCTGAATGAGCAGTTCTTC. Its protein product is CASSYSTPIILNEQFF.

At least ten counts were recorded for this clonotype. J is TRBJ2-2 and V is TRBV7-9; 10 bases map to TRBD2. This CDR3 is built from 16 residues. The trim removed 0 bases at V and 3 bases at J, leaving 1 base unmatched. From germline, CDR1 is SEHNR and CDR2 FQNEAQ (reference sequence). CDR3 DNA sequence: TGTGCCAGCAGCTTAGCGCTAGCGGGAGACACCGGGGAGCTGTTTTTT. Translation: CASSLALAGDTGELFF.

The rearrangement uses TRBV29-1 and TRBJ1-1; D is uncertain. Germline V gene data show CDR1 as SQVTM and CDR2 as ANQGSEA. This CDR3 region has 13 residues. The V and J ends lost 3 bases and 1 base respectively, with 9 bases between them. CDR3 in DNA: TGCAGCGTTGAGAGGGCCGAGAACACTGAAGCTTTCTTT. Translation: CSVERAENTEAFF. Full variable domain (rest looked up from reference TRBV29-1 and TRBJ1-1): SAVISQKPSRDICQRGTSLTIQCQVDSQVTMMFWYRQQPGQSLTLIATANQGSEATYESGFVIDKFPISRPNLTFSTLTVSNMSPEDSSIYLCSVERAENTEAFFGQGTRLTVV.

This clonotype has ten or more counts. The chain is built from TRBV19 and TRBJ1-1; D gene unclear. Trimming removed 1 base from V and 5 bases from J, with 11 bases in between. CDR3 length: 14 amino acids. Per germline, CDR1 LNHDA and CDR2 SQIVND (reference sequence). The CDR3 is CASSIAVSETEAFF. CDR3 nucleotide sequence: TGTGCCAGTAGTATAGCGGTCTCGGAAACTGAAGCTTTCTTT. Full variable domain (missing parts from reference TRBV19 and TRBJ1-1): DGGITQSPKYLFRKEGQNVTLSCEQNLNHDAMYWYRQDPGQGLRLIYYSQIVNDFQKGDIAEGYSVSREKKESFPLTVTSAQKNPTAFYLCASSIAVSETEAFFGQGTRLTVV.

The CDR3 sequence is CAISWGTGENTEAFF. DNA of the CDR3: TGTGCCATCAGTTGGGGGACGGGGGAGAACACTGAAGCTTTCTTT. This chain joins TRBV10-3 and TRBJ1-1, with D possibly TRBD1 on 5 matching bases. CDR1 and CDR2 (germline): ENHRY, SYGVKD. With 5 bases removed from V and 1 base from J, the gap between germline ends came to 14 bases. The CDR3 contains 15 residues.

The chain recombines TRBV12-3 or TRBV12-4 with TRBJ1-2, with 7 bases that match TRBD1. This CDR3 comprises 15 residues. J was trimmed by 0 bases and V by 5 bases; bases with no gene match: 6. CDR3 in amino acids: CASSPRQGTNYGYTF. DNA for the CDR3: TGTGCCAGCAGTCCGCGACAGGGTACTAACTATGGCTACACCTTC.

This clonotype was observed many times. The chain has TRBV27 and TRBJ2-6; no clear D gene. V was clipped by 7 bases and J by 4 bases, with 17 bases between them. This CDR3 contains 16 residues. Germline CDR1 is MNHEY and CDR2 is SMNVEV (reference sequence). CDR3 sequence: CASTQPQIPGANVLTF. For the CDR3, the DNA is TGTGCCAGCACACAACCCCAAATCCCCGGGGCCAACGTCCTGACTTTC.

This clonotype was picked up many times. This rearrangement joins TRBV7-2 to TRBJ1-4; a possible D gene is TRBD1 (6 bases). Germline CDR1 and CDR2: SGHTA and FQGNSA. V dropped 4 bases and J dropped 4 bases, with 7 bases sitting between them. The CDR3 extends over 13 amino acids. CDR3 in amino acids: CASSSDSNEKLFF. Written as DNA, the CDR3 is TGTGCCAGCAGCTCGGACAGTAATGAAAAACTGTTTTTT.

The rearrangement uses TRBV5-4 and TRBJ2-5; D uncertain. The V gene's germline CDR1 is SGHNT and CDR2 YYREEE (reference sequence). V shed 2 bases and J shed 6 bases, with 11 bases lying between them. The CDR3 consists of 13 residues. This CDR3 is CASSLMHLKTQYF. CDR3 DNA: TGTGCCAGCAGCTTAATGCACCTCAAGACCCAGTACTTC. The variable domain in full, with the rest retrieved from reference TRBV5-4 and TRBJ2-5, is ETGVTQSPTHLIKTRGQQVTLRCSSQSGHNTVSWYQQALGQGPQFIFQYYREEENGRGNFPPRFSGLQFPNYSSELNVNALELDDSALYLCASSLMHLKTQYFGPGTRLLVL.

This clonotype was found many times. The chain employs TRBV19 and TRBJ2-1; D gene unclear. CDR1 LNHDA and CDR2 SQIVND come from the germline V gene (reference sequence). This CDR3 comprises 13 residues. Trimming stripped 2 bases from V and 5 bases from J, with 7 bases between. The CDR3 here is CASSIQNNNEQFF. For the CDR3, the DNA is TGTGCCAGTAGTATACAGAACAACAATGAGCAGTTCTTC.

The V and J genes are TRBV12-3 or TRBV12-4 and TRBJ1-1; D not resolved. V dropped 1 base and J dropped 1 base, with 4 bases sitting between them. The CDR3 spans 13 residues. The CDR3 spells CASSLGSNTEAFF. CDR3 bases: TGTGCCAGCAGTTTAGGATCGAACACTGAAGCTTTCTTT.

This clonotype appeared a few times. The J gene is TRBJ2-5, the V gene TRBV5-6, with no clear D. Germline loops: CDR1 SGHDT, CDR2 YYEEEE. V was trimmed by 0 bases and J by 1 base, leaving 10 bases between them. This CDR3 spans 15 amino acids. CDR3 region: CASSLGMTGQETQYF. The CDR3 DNA follows: TGTGCCAGCAGCTTGGGAATGACGGGCCAAGAGACCCAGTACTTC.

J is TRBJ1-2 and V is TRBV5-6, with 7 bases identical to TRBD1. This CDR3 is 14 amino acids long. The junction had 8 bases not matched to a gene; V was cut back by 4 bases and J by 5 bases. The germline V gene encodes CDR1 SGHDT and CDR2 YYEEEE. CDR3 nucleotide sequence: TGTGCCAGCAGCCGTGACAGGGAAACTTATGGCTACACCTTC. Amino acid sequence: CASSRDRETYGYTF.

The chain is built from TRBV5-4 and TRBJ2-1; TRBD1 matches at 8 bases. CDR3 size: 17 residues. V shed 5 bases and J 0 bases; nucleotides not matched to a gene: 10. CDR1 SGHNT and CDR2 YYREEE come from the germline V gene (reference sequence). For the CDR3, the DNA is TGTGCCAGCAGGCCCGACAGGGGCGTTAGCTCCTACAATGAGCAGTTCTTC. Its translation: CASRPDRGVSSYNEQFF.

This clonotype was recorded at least ten times. J is TRBJ1-4 and V is TRBV7-6, with a weak D call TRBD1 (6 bases). The CDR3 contains 16 residues. Germline V lookup: CDR1 SGHVS, CDR2 FNYEAQ. V gave up 4 bases and J gave up 3 bases, with 15 bases separating them. The CDR3, as DNA: TGTGCCAGCAGCTCTAACCTGGGGGCGGCTAATGAAAAACTGTTTTTT. Protein product: CASSSNLGAANEKLFF.

This clonotype was seen a few times. The rearrangement links TRBV6-6 to TRBJ2-7, with 7 bases lining up with TRBD1. Germline V gene sequence: CDR1 MNHNY, CDR2 SVGAGI (reference sequence). The trim removed 8 bases at V and 3 bases at J, leaving 7 bases unmatched. CDR3 size: 13 residues. This CDR3 is CASSTGSNYEQYF. In DNA form, the CDR3 reads TGTGCCAGCTCGACAGGGAGTAACTACGAGCAGTACTTC.

The genes are TRBV28 and TRBJ1-1; D gene uncertain. This CDR3 has 13 residues. Between the trimmed V and J ends, which lost 7 bases and 3 bases, there was a span of 12 bases. CDR1 and CDR2 from the germline V gene are MDHEN and SYDVKM. The CDR3 DNA sequence: TGTGCCAGCAATTTCGTTGGGGACACTGAAGCTTTCTTT. This sequence encodes CASNFVGDTEAFF. Full variable domain (missing parts from reference TRBV28 and TRBJ1-1): DVKVTQSSRYLVKRTGEKVFLECVQDMDHENMFWYRQDPGLGLRLIYFSYDVKMKEKGDIPEGYSVSREKKERFSLILESASTNQTSMYLCASNFVGDTEAFFGQGTRLTVV.

This chain connects TRBV2 to TRBJ2-1; perhaps TRBD1 as D (5 bases). Between the trimmed V and J ends, which lost 1 base and 12 bases, there was a span of 10 bases. Germline V gene sequence: CDR1 SNHLY, CDR2 FYNNEI. The CDR3 is 12 residues long. The CDR3 protein is CASSEERQGQFF. The CDR3 DNA is TGTGCCAGCAGTGAAGAACGGCAGGGGCAGTTCTTC.

In regard to this clonotype: One base away lies a much larger clone, so this may be a sequencing read error. The V call is TRBV19, the J call TRBJ1-1, with unresolved D. The CDR3 is 12 residues long. Germline V gene sequence: CDR1 LNHDA, CDR2 SQIVND (reference sequence). The ends were cut back, 5 bases at V and 6 bases at J, with 10 bases in the middle. The CDR3 is CASSAGVAEAFF. The CDR3 coding sequence is TGTGCCAGTAGTGCCGGGGTTGCTGAAGCTTTCTTT.

The rearrangement uses TRBV12-3 or TRBV12-4 and TRBJ2-5, with TRBD1 identical over 7 bases. This CDR3 is 12 amino acids long. V gave up 5 bases and J gave up 7 bases; unmatched junction bases: 4. The CDR3 spells CASSLPGGTQYF. CDR3 DNA sequence: TGTGCCAGCAGTCTCCCAGGGGGGACCCAGTACTTC.